This TCR beta chain was profiled in a study of human T cells and chemical hapten exposure. Regarding time point: patch test 2, 6 weeks after DPC sensitization. Sample treatment: therapeutic diphenylcyclopropenone sensitization with weekly scalp DPC. This CDR3 contains 11 residues. CDR1 and CDR2 from the germline V gene are SEHNR and FQNEAQ (reference sequence). Trimming stripped 5 bases from V and 7 bases from J, with 8 bases between. TCRdb analysed the RACE reads with MiXCR anew, one entry per CDR3 protein. The sample consists of about 380,000 distinct CDR3 sequences, around 6% of them appearing once. This clonotype has a handful of counts.

Sequencing was performed on whole blood, taken in connection with sensitization to the hapten diphenylcyclopropenone (DPC). J is TRBJ1-1 and V is TRBV7-9; D remains ambiguous. The origin of this receptor is a woman younger than 35 with alopecia areata. Some clones in this sample may be carry-over from other donors' samples. The CDR3 loop reads CASSPVLEAFF. CDR3 DNA sequence: TGTGCCAGCAGCCCTGTTCTTGAAGCTTTCTTT.